Below, one T cell receptor beta chain is given with its context. Its specificity is not known. Produced via immunoSEQ multiplex PCR; TCRdb's table is partial and in-frame only. Found here are approximately 58,000 clones, 85% to 95% of them singletons; the top ten hold under 3%. The CDR3 extends over 15 amino acids. From germline, CDR1 is ENHRY and CDR2 SYGVKD. V lost 0 bases, J lost 3 bases, and 9 bases lay in between. These data originate in a study of cytomegalovirus exposure and HLA in healthy donors. Study-level points and caveats: Researchers reported that a few CMV-associated chains were confirmed in vitro as CMV antigen-specific. Some public TCRs appeared in many individuals, while most sequences were rare.

The sequencing sample was made of PBMCs. The chain has TRBV10-3 and TRBJ1-5; no reliable D call. This sequence originates from a man younger than 35 in good health and CMV-seronegative. The CDR3 reads CAISESEEDNQPQHF. CDR3 nucleotide sequence: TGTGCCATCAGTGAGTCCGAGGAAGACAATCAGCCCCAGCATTTT.